The source of this T cell receptor beta chain is a study of shared clonotypes between healthy human individuals. At the level of the study: CD4 naive and CD4 memory each took three plates per donor, while CD8 naive took two and CD8 memory one. Study results and limitations: For naive CD4 cells, 4% to 6% of clonotypes were shared across a handful of donors.

Deep-level assay runs were performed. Only in-frame clones appear in the TCRdb table, and some are missing; sequencing was by immunoSEQ multiplex PCR. The table includes 950,000 to 1,200,000 clones, 70% to 80% detected once. About this clone itself: Its target is unknown.

V was pared by 0 bases and J by 0 bases, with 12 bases between. In germline, CDR1 is SGHRS, CDR2 YFSETQ. This CDR3 spans 16 amino acids. The sample comprised memory CD4+ T cells from PBMCs. The subset is: CD45RA-negative fraction. This sequence was found in a man younger than 35 in good health. Some clones in this sample may be carry-over from other donors' samples. The chain is built from TRBV5-1 and TRBJ1-1; D ambiguous. In DNA form, the CDR3 reads TGCGCCAGCAGCTTGGGGCCTTCAGGTATGAACACTGAAGCTTTCTTT. Protein: CASSLGPSGMNTEAFF.